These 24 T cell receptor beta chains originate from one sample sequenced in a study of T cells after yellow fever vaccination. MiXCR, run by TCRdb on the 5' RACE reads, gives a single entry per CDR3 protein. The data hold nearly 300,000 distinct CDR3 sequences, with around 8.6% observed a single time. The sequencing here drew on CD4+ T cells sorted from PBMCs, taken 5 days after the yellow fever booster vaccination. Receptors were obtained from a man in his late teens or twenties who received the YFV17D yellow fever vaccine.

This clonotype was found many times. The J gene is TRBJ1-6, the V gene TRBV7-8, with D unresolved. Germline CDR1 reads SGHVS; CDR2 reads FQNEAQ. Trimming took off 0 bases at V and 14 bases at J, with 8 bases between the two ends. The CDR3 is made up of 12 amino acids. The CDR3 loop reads CASSLAGETLHF. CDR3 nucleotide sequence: TGTGCCAGCAGCTTAGCTGGCGAGACCCTCCACTTT.

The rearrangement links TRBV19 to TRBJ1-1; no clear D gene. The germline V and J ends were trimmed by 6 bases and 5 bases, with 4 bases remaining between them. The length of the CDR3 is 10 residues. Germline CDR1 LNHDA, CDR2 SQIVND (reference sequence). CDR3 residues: CASRVTEAFF. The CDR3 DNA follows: TGTGCCAGTAGGGTTACTGAAGCTTTCTTT.

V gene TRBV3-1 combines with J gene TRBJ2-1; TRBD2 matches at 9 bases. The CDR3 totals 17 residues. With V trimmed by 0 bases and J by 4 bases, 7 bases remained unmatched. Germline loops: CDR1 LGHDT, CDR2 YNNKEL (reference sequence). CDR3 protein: CASSQELTSGPYNEQFF. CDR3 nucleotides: TGTGCCAGCAGCCAAGAGCTGACTAGCGGACCGTACAATGAGCAGTTCTTC.

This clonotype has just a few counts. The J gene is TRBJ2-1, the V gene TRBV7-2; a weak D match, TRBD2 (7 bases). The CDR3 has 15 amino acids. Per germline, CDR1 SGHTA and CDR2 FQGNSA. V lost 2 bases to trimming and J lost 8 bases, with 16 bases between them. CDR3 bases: TGTGCCAGCAGCTTAAGGAGGGGGGGCCTATATGAGCAGTTCTTC. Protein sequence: CASSLRRGGLYEQFF. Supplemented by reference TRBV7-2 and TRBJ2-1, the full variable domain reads GAGVSQSPSNKVTEKGKDVELRCDPISGHTALYWYRQSLGQGLEFLIYFQGNSAPDKSGLPSDRFSAERTGGSVSTLTIQRTQQEDSAVYLCASSLRRGGLYEQFFGPGTRLTVL.

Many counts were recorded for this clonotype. Written as DNA, the CDR3 is TGTGCTAGTGCCAAGACGGGACAGGCAACCTACAATGAGCAGTTCTTC. Amino acids: CASAKTGQATYNEQFF. The genes are TRBV12-5 and TRBJ2-1; 8 bases map to TRBD1. Germline CDR1 and CDR2: LGHNT and FRNRAP. There are 16 residues in the CDR3. The junction had 10 bases not matched to a gene; V was cut back by 7 bases and J by 2 bases.

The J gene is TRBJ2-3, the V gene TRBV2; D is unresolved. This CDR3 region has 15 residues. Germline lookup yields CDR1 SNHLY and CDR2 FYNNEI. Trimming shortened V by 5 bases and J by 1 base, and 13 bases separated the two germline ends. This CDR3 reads CASSWAVARTDTQYF. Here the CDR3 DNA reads TGTGCCAGCAGTTGGGCGGTAGCTCGCACAGATACGCAGTATTTT.

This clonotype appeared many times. Here the CDR3 DNA reads TGTGCCAGCAGCTTCGGCGGGGGGGCCGTGACCCAGTACTTC. This translates into CASSFGGGAVTQYF. The rearrangement links TRBV7-2 to TRBJ2-5, with TRBD2 identical over 9 bases. The CDR3 is 14 amino acids. Trimming at V came to 3 bases and at J to 7 bases, leaving 6 bases not matched to a gene. Germline V gene lookup returns CDR1 SGHTA and CDR2 FQGNSA.

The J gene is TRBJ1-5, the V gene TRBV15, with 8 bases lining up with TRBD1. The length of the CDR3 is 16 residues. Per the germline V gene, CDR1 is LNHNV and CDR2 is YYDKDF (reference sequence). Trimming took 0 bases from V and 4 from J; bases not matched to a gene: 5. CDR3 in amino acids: CATSREGGQANQPQHF. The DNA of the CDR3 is TGTGCCACCAGCAGAGAGGGGGGACAGGCAAATCAGCCCCAGCATTTT.

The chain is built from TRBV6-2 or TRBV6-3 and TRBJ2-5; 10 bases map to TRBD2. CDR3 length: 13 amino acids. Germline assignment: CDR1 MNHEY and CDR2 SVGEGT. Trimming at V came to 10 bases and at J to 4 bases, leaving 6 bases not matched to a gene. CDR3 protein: CATQRGGGETQYF. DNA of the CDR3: TGTGCCACCCAGCGGGGGGGCGGAGAGACCCAGTACTTC.

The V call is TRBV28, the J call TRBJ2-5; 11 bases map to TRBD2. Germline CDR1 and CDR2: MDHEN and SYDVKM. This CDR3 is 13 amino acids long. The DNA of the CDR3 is TGTGTGACGACTAGCGGGGAACAAGAGACCCAGTACTTC. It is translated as CVTTSGEQETQYF.

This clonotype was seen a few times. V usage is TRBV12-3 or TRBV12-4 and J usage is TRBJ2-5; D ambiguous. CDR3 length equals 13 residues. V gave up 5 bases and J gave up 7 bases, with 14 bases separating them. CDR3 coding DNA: TGTGCCAGCAGTCACGGCCAGCTAGGGACCCAGTACTTC. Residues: CASSHGQLGTQYF.

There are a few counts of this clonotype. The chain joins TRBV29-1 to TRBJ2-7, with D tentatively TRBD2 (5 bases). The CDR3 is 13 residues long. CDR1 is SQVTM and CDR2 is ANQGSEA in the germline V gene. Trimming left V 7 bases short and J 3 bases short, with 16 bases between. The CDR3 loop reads CSAGELGLYEQYF. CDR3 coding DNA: TGCAGCGCTGGGGAGTTAGGCCTCTACGAGCAGTACTTC.

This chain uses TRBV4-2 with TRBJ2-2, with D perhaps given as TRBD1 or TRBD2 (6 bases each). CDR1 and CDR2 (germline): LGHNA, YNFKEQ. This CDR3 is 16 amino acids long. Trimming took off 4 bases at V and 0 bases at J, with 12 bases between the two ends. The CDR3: CASSRRGTPNTGELFF. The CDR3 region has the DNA TGTGCCAGCAGCCGTAGGGGGACTCCGAACACCGGGGAGCTGTTTTTT.

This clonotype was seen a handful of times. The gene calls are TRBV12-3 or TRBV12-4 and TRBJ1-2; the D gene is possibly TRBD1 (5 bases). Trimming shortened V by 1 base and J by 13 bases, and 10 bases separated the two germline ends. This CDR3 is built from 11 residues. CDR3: CASSLVGTVTF. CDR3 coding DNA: TGTGCCAGCAGTTTAGTAGGGACGGTCACCTTC.

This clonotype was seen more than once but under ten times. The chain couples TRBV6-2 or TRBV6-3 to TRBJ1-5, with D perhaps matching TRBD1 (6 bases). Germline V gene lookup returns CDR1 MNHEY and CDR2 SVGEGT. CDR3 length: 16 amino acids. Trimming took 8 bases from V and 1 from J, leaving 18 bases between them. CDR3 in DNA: TGTGCCAGCCGATCTACAGGGATGGGCAGCAATCAGCCCCAGCATTTT. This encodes CASRSTGMGSNQPQHF.

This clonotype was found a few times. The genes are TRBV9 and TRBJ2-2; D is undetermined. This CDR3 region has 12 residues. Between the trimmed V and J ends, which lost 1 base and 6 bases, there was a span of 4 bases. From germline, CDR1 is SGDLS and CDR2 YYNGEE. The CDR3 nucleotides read TGTGCCAGCAGCGTAAGCGCCGGGGAGCTGTTTTTT. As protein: CASSVSAGELFF.

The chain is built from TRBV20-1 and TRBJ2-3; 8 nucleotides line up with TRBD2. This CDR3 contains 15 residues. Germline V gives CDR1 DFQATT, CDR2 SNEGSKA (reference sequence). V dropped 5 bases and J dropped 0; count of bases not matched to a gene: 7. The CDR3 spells CSAPPRGGSTDTQYF. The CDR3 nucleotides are TGCAGTGCTCCCCCCCGGGGGGGGAGCACAGATACGCAGTATTTT.

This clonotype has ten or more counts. CDR3 in amino acids: CASNGLYTDTQYF. For the CDR3, the DNA is TGTGCCAGCAACGGTCTCTACACAGATACGCAGTATTTT. V gene TRBV2 combines with J gene TRBJ2-3; unclear D gene. Per the germline V gene, CDR1 is SNHLY and CDR2 is FYNNEI. The CDR3 spans 13 residues. V lost 7 bases, J lost 2 bases, and 10 bases lay in between.

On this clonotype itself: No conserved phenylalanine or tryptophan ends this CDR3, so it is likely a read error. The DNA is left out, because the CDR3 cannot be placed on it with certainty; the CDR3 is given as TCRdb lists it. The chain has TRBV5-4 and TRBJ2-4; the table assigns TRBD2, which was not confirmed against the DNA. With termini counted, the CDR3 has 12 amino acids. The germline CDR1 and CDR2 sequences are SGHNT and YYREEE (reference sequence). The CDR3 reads CASSSDTGTDAP.

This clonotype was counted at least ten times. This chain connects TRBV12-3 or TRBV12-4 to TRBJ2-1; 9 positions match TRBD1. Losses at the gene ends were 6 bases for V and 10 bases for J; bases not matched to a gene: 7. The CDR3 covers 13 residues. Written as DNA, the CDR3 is TGTGCCAGCAGGCCGGGACAGGGAAAGGAGCAGTTCTTC. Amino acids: CASRPGQGKEQFF.

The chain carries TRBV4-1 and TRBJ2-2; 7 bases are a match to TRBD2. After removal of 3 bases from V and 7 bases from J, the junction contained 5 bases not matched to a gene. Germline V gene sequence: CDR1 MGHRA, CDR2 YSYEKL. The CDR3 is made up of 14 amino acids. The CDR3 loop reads CASSHGGIFGELFF. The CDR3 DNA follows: TGCGCCAGCAGCCACGGGGGGATTTTCGGGGAGCTGTTTTTT.

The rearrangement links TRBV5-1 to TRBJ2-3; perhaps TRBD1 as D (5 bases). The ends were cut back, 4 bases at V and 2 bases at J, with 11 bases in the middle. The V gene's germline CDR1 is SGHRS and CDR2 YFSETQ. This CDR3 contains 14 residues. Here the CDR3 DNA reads TGCGCCAGCAGCGCTGACAGATCCACAGATACGCAGTATTTT. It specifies CASSADRSTDTQYF.

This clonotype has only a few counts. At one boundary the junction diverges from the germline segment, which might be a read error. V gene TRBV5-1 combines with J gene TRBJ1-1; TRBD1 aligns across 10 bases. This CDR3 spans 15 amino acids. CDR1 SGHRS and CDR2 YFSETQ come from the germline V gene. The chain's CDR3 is CASSLGQGGNSEAFF. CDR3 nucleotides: TGCGCCAGCAGCCTCGGACAGGGGGGGAACTCTGAAGCTTTCTTT. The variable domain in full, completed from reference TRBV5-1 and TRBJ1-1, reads KAGVTQTPRYLIKTRGQQVTLSCSPISGHRSVSWYQQTPGQGLQFLFEYFSETQRNKGNFPGRFSGRQFSNSRSEMNVSTLELGDSALYLCASSLGQGGNSEAFFGQGTRLTVV.

The CDR3 coding sequence is TGTGCCAGTAGTCGACAGACGGCCGTGATGGAGACCCAGTACTTC. This sequence encodes CASSRQTAVMETQYF. This chain connects TRBV19 to TRBJ2-5, with D perhaps TRBD1 (5 bases). Germline V gene sequence: CDR1 LNHDA, CDR2 SQIVND (reference sequence). The CDR3 is 15 amino acids. Trimming took off 5 bases at V and 5 bases at J, with 18 bases between the two ends.